The 18 T cell receptor beta chains given below trace back to one sample, sequenced in a study of blood T cell repertoires in COVID-19. Sequencing was performed with immunoSEQ multiplex PCR; in TCRdb, only in-frame clones are kept and a portion is missing. The data show nearly 200,000 clones, with around nine tenths seen just once and roughly 6.2% held by the top ten. The sequenced material came from peripheral blood. The receptors were sampled from a woman between 35 and 50 years old who had recovered from COVID-19.

This chain joins TRBV7-3 and TRBJ2-3, with TRBD2 matching 16 bases. The germline CDR1 and CDR2 sequences are SGHTA and FQGTGA. The V and J ends lost 4 bases and 5 bases, in that order; junction bases with no gene match: 3. The CDR3 totals 16 residues. The CDR3: CASSSGLAGGVDTQYF. As DNA, the CDR3 is TGTGCCAGCAGCTCGGGACTAGCGGGAGGGGTAGATACGCAGTATTTT.

The V and J genes are TRBV20-1 and TRBJ2-1; D is perhaps TRBD2 (6 bases). The CDR3 loop spans 15 amino acids. From germline, CDR1 is DFQATT and CDR2 SNEGSKA (reference sequence). V shed 3 bases and J shed 6 bases, with 18 bases lying between them. CDR3 bases: TGCAGTGCTAGTGATCCGGGAGCCCCGACCAATGAGCAGTTCTTC. Its protein product is CSASDPGAPTNEQFF.

This clone was recorded a few times. The V call is TRBV3-1 (or the pseudogene TRBV3-2), the J call TRBJ2-5, with a tentative D call TRBD2 (6 bases). This CDR3 contains 14 residues. Germline V CDR1 and CDR2: LGHDT, YNNKEL (reference sequence). V shed 1 base and J shed 10 bases, with 16 bases lying between them. CDR3 sequence (DNA): TGTGCCAGCAGCCAAGGGACGGGGAGGCACGGCCAGTACTTC. The encoded protein is CASSQGTGRHGQYF.

This clone was detected only a few times. The chain is built from TRBV28 and TRBJ2-7; maybe TRBD1 (5 bases). Looked up from germline, CDR1 is MDHEN and CDR2 is SYDVKM. This CDR3 spans 15 amino acids. The germline V and J ends were trimmed by 3 bases and 6 bases, with 18 bases remaining between them. This CDR3 reads CASSLPQAGNGEQYF. CDR3 DNA sequence: TGTGCCAGCAGTTTGCCACAGGCTGGCAATGGCGAGCAGTACTTC.

This sequence joins TRBV4-3 and TRBJ2-1; TRBD2 matches at 8 bases. The CDR3 loop spans 16 amino acids. V shed 2 bases and J 4 bases; nucleotides not matched to a gene: 7. Germline CDR1 reads LGHNA; CDR2 reads YSLEER. This CDR3 reads CASSQMSGSEYNEQFF. As DNA, the CDR3 is TGCGCCAGCAGCCAAATGAGCGGGAGTGAGTACAATGAGCAGTTCTTC.

The rearrangement uses TRBV6-1 and TRBJ2-1, with a weak D call TRBD1 (6 bases). The CDR3 is made up of 17 amino acids. Germline loops: CDR1 MNHNS, CDR2 SASEGT. Trimming removed 2 bases at V and 0 bases at J, with 14 bases between. CDR3 coding DNA: TGTGCCAGCAGTGAATCAGGGTTGACAGGCTCCTACAATGAGCAGTTCTTC. Its protein is CASSESGLTGSYNEQFF.

The rearrangement links TRBV7-9 to TRBJ2-7; a possible D gene is TRBD1 (5 bases). Germline V gene sequence: CDR1 SEHNR, CDR2 FQNEAQ (reference sequence). The CDR3 loop spans 16 amino acids. V shed 5 bases and J shed 1 base, with 18 bases lying between them. This CDR3 is CASSPLGGAASYEQYF. DNA for the CDR3: TGTGCCAGCAGCCCATTAGGTGGGGCGGCTTCCTACGAGCAGTACTTC.

V and J are TRBV18 and TRBJ1-5, with 8 bases lining up with TRBD1. Trimming at V came to 6 bases and at J to 3 bases, leaving 7 bases not matched to a gene. Looked up from germline, CDR1 is KGHSH and CDR2 is LQKENI. The CDR3 is 15 amino acids. CDR3 DNA: TGTGCCAGCTCCCCCGGACAGGGCCTCAATCAGCCCCAGCATTTT. This gives the protein CASSPGQGLNQPQHF.

This clone was seen just once. This chain connects TRBV7-3 to TRBJ1-1; D may be TRBD1 (6 bases). Germline CDR1 and CDR2: SGHTA and FQGTGA. V lost 5 bases to trimming and J lost 4 bases, with 11 bases between them. This CDR3 contains 13 residues. The CDR3 bases are TGTGCCAGCAGCGTACAGGGTAGCACTGAAGCTTTCTTT. This encodes CASSVQGSTEAFF.

The DNA for the CDR3 is TGTGCCAGTAGTAACAGACTAGCGGGAGGGCCGGGCACAGATACGCAGTATTTT. This translates into CASSNRLAGGPGTDTQYF. J is TRBJ2-3 and V is TRBV19, with TRBD2 matching 14 bases. V shed 4 bases and J 1 base; nucleotides not matched to a gene: 7. Germline CDR1 reads LNHDA; CDR2 reads SQIVND (reference sequence). The CDR3 contains 18 residues.

The gene calls are TRBV5-1 and TRBJ1-2; TRBD1 matches 7 bases. The J segment lost 5 bases and the V segment lost 0 bases, leaving 1 base of the junction unmatched. The length of the CDR3 is 13 residues. Germline values: CDR1 SGHRS, CDR2 YFSETQ. CDR3 sequence (DNA): TGCGCCAGCAGCTTGGTACAGGGGTATGGCTACACCTTC. Protein sequence: CASSLVQGYGYTF.

The J gene is TRBJ1-5, the V gene TRBV2; the D gene is possibly TRBD1 (6 bases). This CDR3 spans 16 amino acids. CDR1 and CDR2 from the germline V gene are SNHLY and FYNNEI. Deletions cut 5 bases from V and 4 bases from J, with 18 bases between. CDR3 residues: CASSRPRTVLNQPQHF. DNA for the CDR3: TGTGCCAGCAGTAGACCTAGGACAGTTTTGAATCAGCCCCAGCATTTT.

The genes are TRBV5-1 and TRBJ2-6; TRBD2 is a possible D gene (6 bases). The CDR3 has 17 amino acids. V gave up 4 bases and J gave up 1 base, with 15 bases separating them. CDR1 is SGHRS and CDR2 is YFSETQ in the germline V gene. CDR3: CASSPLTGVSGANVLTF. CDR3 nucleotide sequence: TGCGCCAGCAGCCCATTGACGGGGGTTTCTGGGGCCAACGTCCTGACTTTC.

The chain links TRBV19 to TRBJ1-2; a weak D match, TRBD1 (6 bases). Germline V CDR1 and CDR2: LNHDA, SQIVND (reference sequence). This CDR3 is 13 amino acids long. V lost 8 bases to trimming and J lost 2 bases, with 12 bases between them. The CDR3 sequence: CASARDTNYGYTF. The CDR3 region has the DNA TGTGCCAGTGCCCGGGACACCAACTATGGCTACACCTTC.

This clone has just a few counts. The chain combines TRBV13 with TRBJ1-2, with a weak D call TRBD1 (5 bases). CDR1 is PRHDT and CDR2 is FYEKMQ in the germline V gene (reference sequence). The CDR3 consists of 13 residues. V lost 5 bases, J lost 8 bases, and 15 bases lay in between. The chain's CDR3 is CASSERTLYGYTF. The DNA for the CDR3 is TGTGCCAGCAGCGAAAGGACACTATACGGCTACACCTTC.

V is TRBV3-1 (or the pseudogene TRBV3-2) and J is TRBJ2-3; D gene ambiguous. Germline V gives CDR1 LGHDT, CDR2 YNNKEL (reference sequence). This CDR3 has 14 amino acids. Trimming shortened V by 0 bases and J by 7 bases, and 11 bases separated the two germline ends. The CDR3 bases are TGTGCCAGCAGCCAAGATCTCCGAAGCTATACGCAGTATTTT. Protein sequence: CASSQDLRSYTQYF.

The chain recombines TRBV27 with TRBJ1-1, with TRBD1 matching over 7 bases. Looked up from germline, CDR1 is MNHEY and CDR2 is SMNVEV (reference sequence). Germline trimming cut 6 bases from V and 6 bases from J; bases unmatched to any gene: 1. This CDR3 contains 11 residues. The CDR3 nucleotides are TGTGCCAGCAGCACAGGGGCTGAAGCTTTCTTT. Encoded protein: CASSTGAEAFF.

This clone has a single count. The rearrangement uses TRBV18 and TRBJ2-2, with 11 bases fitting TRBD2. V gave up 5 bases and J gave up 6 bases; unmatched junction bases: 17. The CDR3 is 19 residues long. The V gene's germline CDR1 is KGHSH and CDR2 LQKENI. CDR3 nucleotides: TGTGCCAGCTCATATACTAGCGGGAGTACTGCCATTCTATCCGGGGAGCTGTTTTTT. Translating gives CASSYTSGSTAILSGELFF.